The 2 T cell receptor beta chains listed next were all sequenced from one sample in a study of OX40 agonist ivuxolimab in advanced cancers. Libraries were prepared by immunoSEQ multiplex PCR; TCRdb keeps only in-frame clonotypes and omits some of them. This table holds 90,000 or so clones, more than 75% found once. The sample here was CD4+ or CD8+ T cells sorted from blood, taken in a trial of the OX40 agonist ivuxolimab. Receptors were obtained from an adult with an advanced solid tumor such as melanoma, head and neck, liver or kidney cancer.

The rearrangement joins TRBV11-2 to TRBJ2-7; D not resolved. The germline V gene encodes CDR1 SGHAT and CDR2 FQNNGV. Trimming cost V 5 bases and J 6 bases, with 11 bases left between them. The CDR3 has 12 residues. DNA of the CDR3: TGTGCCAGCAGCCCCTTCTCTGGCGAGCAGTACTTC. It translates to CASSPFSGEQYF.

The chain uses TRBV28 and TRBJ2-7; no definite D call. The ends were cut back, 8 bases at V and 3 bases at J, with 11 bases in the middle. CDR3 length: 12 amino acids. In germline, CDR1 is MDHEN, CDR2 SYDVKM. The CDR3 protein is CASVGQYYEQYF. CDR3 nucleotides: TGTGCCAGCGTCGGTCAGTACTACGAGCAGTACTTC.